Given below is one T cell receptor (beta chain) in context. No antigen is known for it. This entry is derived from a study of a mutant IDH1 vaccine in newly diagnosed glioma. Findings and caveats of the study: Among patients, around 93% showed immune responses induced by the vaccine.

Indicated time point: week 5, during vaccination. With topical imiquimod, each dose of the vaccine consisted of 300 ug of mutant IDH1 20-mer peptide. Every donor had a new WHO grade 3 or 4 astrocytoma that was IDH1-mutant, with loss of nuclear ATRX. Looked up from germline, CDR1 is SGDLS and CDR2 is YYNGEE. The CDR3 runs to 14 residues. V lost 0 bases to trimming and J lost 1 base, with 4 bases between them. Method: immunoSEQ multiplex PCR; TCRdb's copy keeps in-frame clones and lacks some. This table holds around 46,000 clones, around 80% found once. Material: PBMCs, obtained from a glioma patient whose treatment included an IDH1 peptide vaccine. The V call is TRBV9, the J call TRBJ2-2; D call uncertain. The origin of this receptor is a man aged 50-60 years with glioma. The CDR3 sequence: CASSVAGNTGELFF. In DNA form, the CDR3 reads TGTGCCAGCAGCGTAGCGGGGAACACCGGGGAGCTGTTTTTT.